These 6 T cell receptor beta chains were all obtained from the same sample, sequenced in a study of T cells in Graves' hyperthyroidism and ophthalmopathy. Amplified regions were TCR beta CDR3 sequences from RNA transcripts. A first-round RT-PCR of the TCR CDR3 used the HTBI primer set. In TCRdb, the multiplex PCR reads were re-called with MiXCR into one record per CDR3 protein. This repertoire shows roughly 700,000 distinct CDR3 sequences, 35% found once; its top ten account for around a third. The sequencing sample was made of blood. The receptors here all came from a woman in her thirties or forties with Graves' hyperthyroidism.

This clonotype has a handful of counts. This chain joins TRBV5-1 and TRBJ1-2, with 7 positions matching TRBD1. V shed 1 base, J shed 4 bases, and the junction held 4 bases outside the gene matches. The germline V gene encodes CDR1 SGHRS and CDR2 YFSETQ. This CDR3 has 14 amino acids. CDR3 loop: CASSLTGELYGYTF. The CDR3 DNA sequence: TGCGCCAGCAGCTTGACAGGGGAGCTCTATGGCTACACCTTC.

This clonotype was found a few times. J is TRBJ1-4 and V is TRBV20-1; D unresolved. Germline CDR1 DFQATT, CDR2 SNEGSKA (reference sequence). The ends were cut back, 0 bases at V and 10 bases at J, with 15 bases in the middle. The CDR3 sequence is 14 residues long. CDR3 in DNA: TGCAGTGCTAGAGATGTAAACGGGTATGGAAAACTGTTTTTT. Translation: CSARDVNGYGKLFF.

The CDR3 sequence: CASGLYPGQGYNSPLHF. CDR3 DNA: TGTGCCAGCGGACTTTATCCGGGACAGGGTTATAATTCACCCCTCCACTTT. The rearrangement uses TRBV6-6 and TRBJ1-6; 9 nucleotides agree with TRBD1. This CDR3 contains 17 residues. Per the germline V gene, CDR1 is MNHNY and CDR2 is SVGAGI (reference sequence). The V and J ends lost 8 bases and 4 bases, in that order; junction bases with no gene match: 12.

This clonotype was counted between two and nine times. Here the CDR3 DNA reads TGCGCCAGCAGCCAAGATCGCACTAGCCAAGAGGCCTACGAGCAGTACTTC. Residues: CASSQDRTSQEAYEQYF. The V gene is TRBV4-3, the J gene TRBJ2-7, with a weak D call TRBD2 (6 bases). The CDR3 is made up of 17 amino acids. The germline V gene has CDR1 LGHNA and CDR2 YSLEER. V was shortened by 0 bases and J by 2 bases, with 17 bases between the two germline ends.

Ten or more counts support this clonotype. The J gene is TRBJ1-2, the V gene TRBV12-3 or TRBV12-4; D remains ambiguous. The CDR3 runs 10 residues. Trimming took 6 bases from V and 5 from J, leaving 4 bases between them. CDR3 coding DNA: TGTGCCAGCAGCCGATATGGCTACACCTTC. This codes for CASSRYGYTF.

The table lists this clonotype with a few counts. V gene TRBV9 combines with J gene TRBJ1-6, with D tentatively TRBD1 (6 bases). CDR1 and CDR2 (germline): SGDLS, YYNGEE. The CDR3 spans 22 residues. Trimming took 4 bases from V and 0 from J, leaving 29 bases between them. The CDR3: CASSPTGDLYFTSSSYNSPLHF. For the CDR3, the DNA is TGTGCCAGCAGCCCGACAGGCGACCTGTACTTTACTTCAAGCTCCTATAATTCACCCCTCCACTTT.